These T cell receptor beta chains were read from a single sample in a study of blood T cell repertoires in COVID-19. Sequenced by immunoSEQ multiplex PCR; TCRdb stores in-frame clones only, minus some. The sample yields roughly 200,000 clones, roughly 84% seen once. Sequenced material: PBMCs or T cells enriched from blood (not recorded which). These receptors originate from a woman under 40 who had been exposed to COVID-19. Both conserved end residues are trimmed from each CDR3. The order of the fields is V gene, J gene, CDR3 protein.

TRBV12-3/TRBV12-4	TRBJ1-2	ASSFGGGGYT
TRBV7-2	TRBJ2-7	ASSAGRDRFSYEQY
TRBV29-1	TRBJ2-5	SGLGGETQY
TRBV6-5	TRBJ1-4	ASRLQGTNEKLF
TRBV5-1	TRBJ1-4	ASGWTGNEKLF
TRBV14	TRBJ2-3	ASSQVGVLDTQY
TRBV6-2/TRBV6-3	TRBJ2-2	ASSLRDTGELF
TRBV19	TRBJ1-1	ASSMAPTGITEAF
TRBV27	TRBJ2-7	ASSQRDRDHEQY
TRBV21-1	TRBJ1-1	ASIRTGGTNTEAF
TRBV7-2	TRBJ1-2	ASSSPGATGGYGYT
TRBV5-4	TRBJ1-2	ASRRGQNYGYT
TRBV10-2	TRBJ1-2	ASSEMRSNYGYT
TRBV7-2	TRBJ1-4	ASSPRRQGTTNEKLF
TRBV10-2	TRBJ2-7	ASSDNYEQY
TRBV5-6	TRBJ2-7	ASSPLGGEEQY
TRBV4-1	TRBJ1-5	ASSQGGQGLSNQPQH
TRBV19	TRBJ2-1	ASGLSGGLNEQF
TRBV9	TRBJ1-4	ASSVDDTTYGKLF
TRBV18	TRBJ1-5	ASSPGTAAGNQPQH
TRBV2	TRBJ1-3	ASSEEVSLGLSGNTIY
TRBV29-1	TRBJ2-5	SATGVQETQY
TRBV6-5	TRBJ1-2	ASRLTGEGLYGYT
TRBV7-6	TRBJ1-3	ASSLGGEGSSGNTIY
TRBV29-1	TRBJ2-7	SARFGGSYEQY
TRBV29-1	TRBJ1-6	SVREQGNSLLH
TRBV5-1	TRBJ1-2	ASSLMLADEGYT
TRBV4-2	TRBJ2-5	ASSPLIYRGGEETQY
TRBV21-1	TRBJ1-6	ASLPRDSYPPLH
TRBV11-2	TRBJ2-2	ASSLDLGLVNGELF
TRBV2	TRBJ1-5	ASSGLGQPQH